These T cell receptor beta chains were read from a single sample in a study of T cells in Graves' hyperthyroidism and ophthalmopathy. TCRdb re-analysed the multiplex PCR reads in MiXCR, keeping a single row per CDR3 protein. The data show roughly 500,000 distinct CDR3 sequences, 20% to 25% seen once. Sequenced: blood. The source of these receptors is a woman in her 70s with Graves' ophthalmopathy. Each CDR3 is given with its conserved first and last residue. The order of the fields is D gene, V gene, J gene, CDR3 protein. A D gene is named only where the DNA matches it firmly.

d_call: -; v_call: TRBV27; j_call: TRBJ2-2; cdr3_aa: CASSFGSGLATGELFF
d_call: -; v_call: TRBV19; j_call: TRBJ2-3; cdr3_aa: CASMTVLSDTQYF
d_call: -; v_call: TRBV5-1; j_call: TRBJ1-4; cdr3_aa: CASSVKVAEKLFF
d_call: TRBD2; v_call: TRBV10-3; j_call: TRBJ2-3; cdr3_aa: CATRTSGIPDTQYF
d_call: -; v_call: TRBV5-5; j_call: TRBJ2-1; cdr3_aa: CASSLVVVSNEQFF
d_call: -; v_call: TRBV20-1; j_call: TRBJ2-1; cdr3_aa: CSALRSLRDEQFF
d_call: -; v_call: TRBV28; j_call: TRBJ2-1; cdr3_aa: CASSFVRALGNKYNEQFF
d_call: TRBD1; v_call: TRBV3-1; j_call: TRBJ1-2; cdr3_aa: CASSRGQGGGYTF
d_call: -; v_call: TRBV6-1; j_call: TRBJ1-1; cdr3_aa: CASSSVPNTEAFF
d_call: -; v_call: TRBV30; j_call: TRBJ1-5; cdr3_aa: CAWSVFGQSNQPQHF
d_call: -; v_call: TRBV9; j_call: TRBJ2-2; cdr3_aa: CASSPPLGELFF
d_call: TRBD1; v_call: TRBV7-8; j_call: TRBJ2-1; cdr3_aa: CASSFGQGAGHEQFF
d_call: TRBD1; v_call: TRBV25-1; j_call: TRBJ1-4; cdr3_aa: CASSAGQGGEKLFF
d_call: TRBD2; v_call: TRBV7-3; j_call: TRBJ2-2; cdr3_aa: CASTEREGHGTGELFF
d_call: -; v_call: TRBV12-3/TRBV12-4; j_call: TRBJ1-1; cdr3_aa: CASSLVGREAFF
d_call: -; v_call: TRBV6-1; j_call: TRBJ2-1; cdr3_aa: CASSGRGGSFNEQFF
d_call: -; v_call: TRBV9; j_call: TRBJ2-1; cdr3_aa: CASSVAPDSSYNEQFF
d_call: TRBD2; v_call: TRBV28; j_call: TRBJ2-7; cdr3_aa: CASSSLAGVRYEQYF
d_call: -; v_call: TRBV3-1; j_call: TRBJ2-3; cdr3_aa: CASSSIEDTQYF
d_call: -; v_call: TRBV9; j_call: TRBJ1-2; cdr3_aa: CASRDSLTEGYTF
d_call: -; v_call: TRBV20-1; j_call: TRBJ2-5; cdr3_aa: CSARYQETQYF
d_call: -; v_call: TRBV28; j_call: TRBJ1-5; cdr3_aa: CATSEGNQPQHF
d_call: -; v_call: TRBV11-1; j_call: TRBJ1-1; cdr3_aa: CASSRVTGSPAFF
d_call: TRBD2; v_call: TRBV6-1; j_call: TRBJ2-1; cdr3_aa: CASSLTRVGRVHEQFF
d_call: TRBD2; v_call: TRBV7-9; j_call: TRBJ2-1; cdr3_aa: CASSQGLAGDNEQFF
d_call: TRBD1; v_call: TRBV6-5; j_call: TRBJ2-5; cdr3_aa: CASSYSRDREETQYF
d_call: TRBD2; v_call: TRBV5-6; j_call: TRBJ2-3; cdr3_aa: CASSHGLAGEGDTQYF
d_call: TRBD1; v_call: TRBV18; j_call: TRBJ2-2; cdr3_aa: CASSPLQGFTGELFF
d_call: -; v_call: TRBV29-1; j_call: TRBJ2-7; cdr3_aa: CSVVEGYEQYF
d_call: TRBD1; v_call: TRBV30; j_call: TRBJ2-7; cdr3_aa: CAWRITGTGLYEQYF
d_call: -; v_call: TRBV7-3; j_call: TRBJ1-1; cdr3_aa: CASSLSGGPTEAFF
d_call: -; v_call: TRBV10-1; j_call: TRBJ2-1; cdr3_aa: CASSETLIGEQFF
d_call: -; v_call: TRBV11-2; j_call: TRBJ2-2; cdr3_aa: CASRLTFGQRNTGELFF
d_call: TRBD2; v_call: TRBV28; j_call: TRBJ2-1; cdr3_aa: CASSLPPGLAHNEQFF
d_call: TRBD1; v_call: TRBV6-1; j_call: TRBJ1-4; cdr3_aa: CASSRTGQTNEKLFF
d_call: -; v_call: TRBV2; j_call: TRBJ2-6; cdr3_aa: CASSVQGEGANVLTF
d_call: TRBD1; v_call: TRBV6-1; j_call: TRBJ1-2; cdr3_aa: CASSEAPGQGKSYTF
d_call: -; v_call: TRBV5-1; j_call: TRBJ2-1; cdr3_aa: CASSPLPRNEQFF
d_call: -; v_call: TRBV11-2; j_call: TRBJ2-3; cdr3_aa: CASSSLGDTQYF
d_call: -; v_call: TRBV28; j_call: TRBJ1-1; cdr3_aa: CASNARGAENTEAFF
d_call: -; v_call: TRBV20-1; j_call: TRBJ2-1; cdr3_aa: CSAAWRETYNEQFF
d_call: TRBD2; v_call: TRBV19; j_call: TRBJ2-3; cdr3_aa: CASSISWRESTDTQYF
d_call: -; v_call: TRBV5-1; j_call: TRBJ1-2; cdr3_aa: CASSPDAGDYGYTF
d_call: TRBD2; v_call: TRBV20-1; j_call: TRBJ2-1; cdr3_aa: CSASGTSNEQFF
d_call: -; v_call: TRBV12-3/TRBV12-4; j_call: TRBJ1-6; cdr3_aa: CASTRSANSPLHF
d_call: TRBD1; v_call: TRBV5-1; j_call: TRBJ1-1; cdr3_aa: CASSLGGQLGGTEAFF
d_call: TRBD2; v_call: TRBV19; j_call: TRBJ2-5; cdr3_aa: CASSAPSGRSETQYF
d_call: -; v_call: TRBV18; j_call: TRBJ1-5; cdr3_aa: CASSPGTPNSNQPQHF
d_call: -; v_call: TRBV12-3/TRBV12-4; j_call: TRBJ1-5; cdr3_aa: CASSFVGDYWPQHF
d_call: TRBD1; v_call: TRBV6-2/TRBV6-3; j_call: TRBJ2-1; cdr3_aa: CASSWGQSSYNGQFF
d_call: -; v_call: TRBV28; j_call: TRBJ1-2; cdr3_aa: CANEGRYGYTF
d_call: TRBD2; v_call: TRBV29-1; j_call: TRBJ2-7; cdr3_aa: CSVWGTSVYEQYF
d_call: -; v_call: TRBV28; j_call: TRBJ1-2; cdr3_aa: CASSQFGGADYGYTF